This T cell receptor (beta chain) was observed in a study of T cells in Graves' hyperthyroidism and ophthalmopathy. General study results and limits: Most thyroid-expanded clonotypes above 0.001 were also found in blood.

The CDR3 extends over 12 amino acids. The J segment lost 7 bases and the V segment lost 10 bases, leaving 4 bases of the junction unmatched. From germline, CDR1 is ENHRY and CDR2 SYGVKD. This clonotype was recorded once. Its antigen is unknown. Amplified TCR beta CDR3 regions came from RNA transcripts. When the TCR CDR3 underwent first-round RT-PCR, the HTBI primer set was used. TCRdb itself ran the multiplex PCR reads through MiXCR, one entry per CDR3 protein. The sample includes more than 550,000 distinct CDR3 sequences, 45% of them seen just once. The clonotype was recovered from an adult man with Graves' disease, either hyperthyroidism or ophthalmopathy (not recorded which). The specimen was peripheral blood or thyroid tissue (not recorded which). V and J are TRBV10-3 and TRBJ1-3; 10 nucleotides match TRBD1. The CDR3 protein is CATMGQGNTIYF. The CDR3 nucleotides are TGTGCCACCATGGGACAGGGGAACACCATATATTTT.